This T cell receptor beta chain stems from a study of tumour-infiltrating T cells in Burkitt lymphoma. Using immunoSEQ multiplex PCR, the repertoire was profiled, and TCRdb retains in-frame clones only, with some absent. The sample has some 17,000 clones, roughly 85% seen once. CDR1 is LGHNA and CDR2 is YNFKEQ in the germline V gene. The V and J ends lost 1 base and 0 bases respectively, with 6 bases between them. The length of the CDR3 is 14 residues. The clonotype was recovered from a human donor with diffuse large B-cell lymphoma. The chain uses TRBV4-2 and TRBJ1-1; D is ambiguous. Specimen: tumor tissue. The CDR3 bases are TGTGCCAGCAGCCAAGGTAGCTTGAACACTGAAGCTTTCTTT. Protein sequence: CASSQGSLNTEAFF.